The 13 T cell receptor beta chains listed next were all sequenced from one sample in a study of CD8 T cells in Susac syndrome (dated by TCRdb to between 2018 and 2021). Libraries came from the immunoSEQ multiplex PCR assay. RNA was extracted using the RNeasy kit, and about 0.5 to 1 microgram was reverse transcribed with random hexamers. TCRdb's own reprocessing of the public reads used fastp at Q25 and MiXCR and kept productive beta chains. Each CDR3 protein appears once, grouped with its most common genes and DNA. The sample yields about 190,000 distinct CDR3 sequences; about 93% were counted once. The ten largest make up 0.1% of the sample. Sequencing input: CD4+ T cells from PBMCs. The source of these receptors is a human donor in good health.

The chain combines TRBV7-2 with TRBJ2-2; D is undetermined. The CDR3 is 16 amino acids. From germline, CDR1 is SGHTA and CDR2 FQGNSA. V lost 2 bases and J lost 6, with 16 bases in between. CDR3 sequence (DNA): TGTGCCAGCAGCTTACGCCCACTTAGCAATCCCGGGGAGCTGTTTTTT. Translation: CASSLRPLSNPGELFF.

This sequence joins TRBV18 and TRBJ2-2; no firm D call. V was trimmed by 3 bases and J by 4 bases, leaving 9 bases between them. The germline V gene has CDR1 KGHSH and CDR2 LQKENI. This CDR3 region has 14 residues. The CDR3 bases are TGTGCCAGCTCACCCCAATCGGGCACCGGGGAGCTGTTTTTT. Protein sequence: CASSPQSGTGELFF.

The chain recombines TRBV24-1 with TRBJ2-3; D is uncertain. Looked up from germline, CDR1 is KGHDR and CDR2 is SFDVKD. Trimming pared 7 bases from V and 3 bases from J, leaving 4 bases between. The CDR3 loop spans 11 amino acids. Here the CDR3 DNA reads TGTGCCACCAGCGGAACAGATACGCAGTATTTT. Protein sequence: CATSGTDTQYF.

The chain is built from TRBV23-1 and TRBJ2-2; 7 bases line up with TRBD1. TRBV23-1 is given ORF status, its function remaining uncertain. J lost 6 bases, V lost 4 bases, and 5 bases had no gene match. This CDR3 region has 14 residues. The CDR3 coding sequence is TGCGCCAGCAGTCTCAAGACAGGGCCCGGGGAGCTGTTTTTT. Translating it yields CASSLKTGPGELFF.

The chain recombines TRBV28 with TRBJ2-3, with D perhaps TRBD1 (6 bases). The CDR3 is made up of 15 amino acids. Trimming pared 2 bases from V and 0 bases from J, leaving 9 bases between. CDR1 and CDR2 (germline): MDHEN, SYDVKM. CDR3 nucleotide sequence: TGTGCCAGCAGTTTAACAGGGCAAAGCACAGATACGCAGTATTTT. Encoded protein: CASSLTGQSTDTQYF.

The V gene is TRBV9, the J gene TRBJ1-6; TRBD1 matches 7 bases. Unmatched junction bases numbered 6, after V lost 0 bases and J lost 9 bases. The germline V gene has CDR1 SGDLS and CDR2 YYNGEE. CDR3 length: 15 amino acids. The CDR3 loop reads CASSVEGAWSSPLHF. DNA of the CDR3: TGTGCCAGCAGCGTAGAGGGGGCTTGGAGTTCACCCCTCCACTTT.

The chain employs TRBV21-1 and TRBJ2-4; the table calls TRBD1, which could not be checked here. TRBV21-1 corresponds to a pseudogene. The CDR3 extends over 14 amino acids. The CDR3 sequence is CASNGDISKNIQYF. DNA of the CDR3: TGTGCCAGCAACGGGGACATATCCAAAAACATTCAGTACTTC.

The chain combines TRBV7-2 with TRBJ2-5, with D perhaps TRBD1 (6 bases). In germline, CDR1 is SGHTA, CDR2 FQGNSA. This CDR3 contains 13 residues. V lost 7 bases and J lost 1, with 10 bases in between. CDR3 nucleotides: TGTGCCAGCAATGGACAGCCCCAAGAGACCCAGTACTTC. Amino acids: CASNGQPQETQYF.

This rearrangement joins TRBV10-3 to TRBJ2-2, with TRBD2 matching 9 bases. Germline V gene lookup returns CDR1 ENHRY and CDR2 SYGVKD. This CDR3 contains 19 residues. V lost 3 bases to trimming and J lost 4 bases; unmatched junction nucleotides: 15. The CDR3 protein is CAISDLGTSGHGGTGELFF. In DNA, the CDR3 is TGTGCCATCAGTGACCTCGGAACTAGCGGGCACGGGGGCACCGGGGAGCTGTTTTTT.

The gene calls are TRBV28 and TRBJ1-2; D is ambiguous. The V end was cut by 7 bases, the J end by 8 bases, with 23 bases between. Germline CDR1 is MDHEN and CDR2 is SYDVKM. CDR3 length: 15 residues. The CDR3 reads CASTWIFTNPRGYTF. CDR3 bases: TGTGCCAGCACTTGGATTTTTACCAACCCACGAGGCTACACCTTC.

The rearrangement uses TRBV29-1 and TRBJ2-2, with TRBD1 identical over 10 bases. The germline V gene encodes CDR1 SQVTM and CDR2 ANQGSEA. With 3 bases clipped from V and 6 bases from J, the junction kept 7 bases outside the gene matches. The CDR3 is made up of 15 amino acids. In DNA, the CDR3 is TGCAGCGTTGACTCGGGACAGGGGTACGCCGGGGAGCTGTTTTTT. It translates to CSVDSGQGYAGELFF.

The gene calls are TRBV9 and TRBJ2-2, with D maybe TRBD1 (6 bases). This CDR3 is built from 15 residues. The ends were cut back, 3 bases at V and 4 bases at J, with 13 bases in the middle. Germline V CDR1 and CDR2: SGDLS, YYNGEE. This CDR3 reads CASSETTGVTGELFF. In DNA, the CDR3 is TGTGCCAGCAGCGAGACGACAGGCGTCACCGGGGAGCTGTTTTTT.

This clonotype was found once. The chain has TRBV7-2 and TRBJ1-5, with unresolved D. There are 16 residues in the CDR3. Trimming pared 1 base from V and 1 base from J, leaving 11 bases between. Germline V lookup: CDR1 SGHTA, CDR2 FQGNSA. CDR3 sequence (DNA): TGTGCCAGCAGCTTAGAGGCGGGTTCCAGCAATCAGCCCCAGCATTTT. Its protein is CASSLEAGSSNQPQHF.